Shown below are 32 T cell receptor beta chains from a single sample sequenced in a study of blood T cell repertoires in COVID-19 (TCRdb year 2020). Libraries were prepared through the immunoSEQ multiplex PCR assay. The clones in this table, taken by TCRdb from immuneACCESS, are in-frame only. Not every clone is retained; where verified, under half of the shortfall comes from an unresolved V gene, and the cause of the rest is unknown. The sample contains 60,000 to 70,000 clones, 74% of them found a single time. Over 25% of the sample comes from the top ten. The sequencing sample was made of peripheral blood. The receptors shown here come from a woman of 80 years or more with acute or convalescent COVID-19.

The V and J genes are TRBV2 and TRBJ2-5; 10 nucleotides match TRBD2. Germline CDR1 is SNHLY and CDR2 is FYNNEI. V lost 0 bases to trimming and J lost 4 bases; unmatched junction nucleotides: 2. The CDR3 has 15 amino acids. CDR3 sequence (DNA): TGTGCCAGCAGTGAAGCGCTAGCGGGAGTAGAGACCCAGTACTTC. Its protein product is CASSEALAGVETQYF.

For this clone: A junction boundary mismatches the germline segment, possibly from a read error. V usage is TRBV5-6 and J usage is TRBJ2-3, with D tentatively TRBD2 (5 bases). CDR1 SGHDT and CDR2 YYEEEE come from the germline V gene. The CDR3 sequence is 16 residues long. CDR3 in amino acids: CASSLGLAPGTDTEYF. The CDR3 nucleotides read TGTGCCAGCAGCTTGGGGCTAGCTCCTGGCACAGATACGGAGTATTTT.

The V call is TRBV3-1 (or the pseudogene TRBV3-2), the J call TRBJ2-3, with 11 bases that match TRBD2. CDR3 length: 15 residues. The ends lost 3 bases at V and 6 bases at J; junction bases unmatched: 5. The germline V gene encodes CDR1 LGHDT and CDR2 YNNKEL (reference sequence). CDR3 coding DNA: TGTGCCAGCAGCCAGATGACTAGCGGGGTGGATACGCAGTATTTT. Protein sequence: CASSQMTSGVDTQYF.

This chain uses TRBV4-1 with TRBJ2-1; perhaps TRBD1 as D (5 bases). The CDR3 runs 15 residues. CDR1 and CDR2 (germline): MGHRA, YSYEKL. Trimming left V 2 bases short and J 9 bases short, with 17 bases between. The CDR3 here is CASSQPSKGIGEQFF. For the CDR3, the DNA is TGCGCCAGCAGCCAACCCTCGAAGGGGATTGGTGAGCAGTTCTTC.

The rearrangement uses TRBV7-2 and TRBJ2-1, with 7 positions matching TRBD1. This CDR3 region has 14 residues. The V and J ends lost 2 bases and 8 bases, in that order; junction bases with no gene match: 6. Germline loops: CDR1 SGHTA, CDR2 FQGNSA. CDR3 sequence reads: CASSLRGLAYEQFF. CDR3 nucleotides: TGTGCCAGCAGCTTAAGGGGGCTAGCATATGAGCAGTTCTTC.

This sequence joins TRBV11-3 and TRBJ2-1, with a tentative D call TRBD2 (6 bases). Germline lookup yields CDR1 SGHNT and CDR2 YENEEA. V shed 4 bases and J shed 6 bases, with 19 bases lying between them. The CDR3 contains 16 residues. The CDR3 nucleotides are TGTGCCAGCAGCTCCCGGGACTTACGGGGGACCAATGAGCAGTTCTTC. It translates to CASSSRDLRGTNEQFF.

CDR3 in DNA: TGTGCCAGCAGGCCACCAGGGACAGTTGGATCACCCCTCCACTTT. This translates into CASRPPGTVGSPLHF. The chain is built from TRBV25-1 and TRBJ1-6; TRBD1 matches 7 bases. CDR1 is MGHDK, CDR2 SYGVNS, per germline. The CDR3 is 15 residues long. V lost 6 bases, J lost 10 bases, and 12 bases stayed unmatched.

Worth noting for this clone: The junction departs from the called germline gene at one end, perhaps through a read error. CDR3 in amino acids: CASSSQLAGEQYF. Here the CDR3 DNA reads TGTGCTAGCAGCTCCCAACTAGCGGGGGAGCAGTACTTC. The rearrangement uses TRBV7-7 and TRBJ2-7; 10 nucleotides agree with TRBD2. In germline, CDR1 is SSHAT, CDR2 FNYEAQ (reference sequence). This CDR3 is 13 amino acids long.

This clone was observed a single time. The rearrangement links TRBV6-4 to TRBJ1-6; TRBD1 aligns across 8 bases. V shed 4 bases, J shed 7 bases, and the junction held 3 bases outside the gene matches. This CDR3 comprises 14 residues. Germline CDR1 is MRHNA and CDR2 is SNTAGT. The CDR3, as DNA: TGTGCCAGCAGTGGACAGGGGCGGAATTCACCCCTCCACTTT. Amino acids: CASSGQGRNSPLHF.

The chain couples TRBV28 to TRBJ2-6; TRBD2 matches 15 bases. Looked up from germline, CDR1 is MDHEN and CDR2 is SYDVKM. Trimming at V came to 6 bases and at J to 3 bases, leaving 12 bases not matched to a gene. This CDR3 is 20 amino acids long. The CDR3 spells CASRDPGLAGGPGGANVLTF. The DNA of the CDR3 is TGTGCCAGCAGAGACCCCGGACTAGCGGGAGGGCCCGGTGGGGCCAACGTCCTGACTTTC.

This chain connects TRBV5-4 to TRBJ1-1; 10 nucleotides align to TRBD1. Germline trimming cut 3 bases from V and 1 base from J; bases unmatched to any gene: 6. The CDR3 sequence is 16 residues long. Germline V lookup: CDR1 SGHNT, CDR2 YYREEE (reference sequence). The CDR3 nucleotides are TGTGCCAGCAGCTCCGGACAGGGGGTGAGGAACACTGAAGCTTTCTTT. It specifies CASSSGQGVRNTEAFF.

This clone was detected only a few times. The chain recombines TRBV28 with TRBJ2-7, with D tentatively TRBD2 (5 bases). Per germline, CDR1 MDHEN and CDR2 SYDVKM. Trimming took 1 base from V and 0 from J, leaving 7 bases between them. The CDR3 consists of 14 residues. The CDR3 region is CASSLFLASYEQYF. The CDR3 nucleotides read TGTGCCAGCAGTTTATTTCTAGCCTCCTACGAGCAGTACTTC.

The chain recombines TRBV19 with TRBJ2-1; 9 bases are a match to TRBD2. J was trimmed by 7 bases and V by 9 bases; bases with no gene match: 22. Germline V gene data show CDR1 as LNHDA and CDR2 as SQIVND (reference sequence). There are 18 residues in the CDR3. This CDR3 is CASQKGNSGRMDGNEQFF. The DNA of the CDR3 is TGTGCCAGCCAGAAGGGGAATAGCGGGAGAATGGACGGGAATGAGCAGTTCTTC.

This sequence joins TRBV7-2 and TRBJ2-1, with 10 bases fitting TRBD2. Germline V gene sequence: CDR1 SGHTA, CDR2 FQGNSA. This CDR3 contains 15 residues. The trim removed 5 bases at V and 4 bases at J, leaving 5 bases unmatched. The CDR3 reads CASSPLAGAYNEQFF. The CDR3 DNA reads as TGTGCCAGCAGCCCCCTAGCGGGAGCTTACAATGAGCAGTTCTTC.

This clone was seen just once. The genes are TRBV9 and TRBJ2-2; 8 positions match TRBD1. Trimming took 0 bases from V and 6 from J; bases not matched to a gene: 4. The CDR3 covers 15 residues. In germline, CDR1 is SGDLS, CDR2 YYNGEE. CDR3 DNA: TGTGCCAGCAGCGTAGCTTGGGGACAGGCCGGGGAGCTGTTTTTT. Residues: CASSVAWGQAGELFF.

The V call is TRBV18, the J call TRBJ2-2; no clear D gene. The V gene's germline CDR1 is KGHSH and CDR2 LQKENI. This CDR3 has 14 amino acids. The germline V and J ends were trimmed by 6 bases and 3 bases, with 11 bases remaining between them. Written as DNA, the CDR3 is TGTGCCAGCTCTCCGATAAGCGACACCGGGGAGCTGTTTTTT. This codes for CASSPISDTGELFF.

This clone showed up just a few times. The chain is built from TRBV20-1 and TRBJ2-3, with D perhaps matching TRBD2 (5 bases). The CDR3 is 13 residues long. V lost 3 bases to trimming and J lost 4 bases, with 11 bases between them. Per germline, CDR1 DFQATT and CDR2 SNEGSKA (reference sequence). In DNA form, the CDR3 reads TGCAGTGCTAGTATCGGGGTTTCAGATACGCAGTATTTT. This translates into CSASIGVSDTQYF.

A few counts support this clone. The chain uses TRBV5-1 and TRBJ2-5; 13 positions agree with TRBD2. The V gene's germline CDR1 is SGHRS and CDR2 YFSETQ. The CDR3 totals 13 residues. The ends lost 9 bases at V and 6 bases at J; junction bases unmatched: 5. Here the CDR3 reads CATRTSGSKTQYF. Written as DNA, the CDR3 is TGCGCCACCCGGACTAGCGGGAGTAAGACCCAGTACTTC. Combining the CDR3 with reference TRBV5-1 and TRBJ2-5 gives the whole variable domain KAGVTQTPRYLIKTRGQQVTLSCSPISGHRSVSWYQQTPGQGLQFLFEYFSETQRNKGNFPGRFSGRQFSNSRSEMNVSTLELGDSALYLCATRTSGSKTQYFGPGTRLLVL.

This clone was observed once. CDR3 in amino acids: CASSYEAGGPDTGELFF. The CDR3 coding sequence is TGTGCCAGCAGTTACGAGGCGGGAGGGCCGGACACCGGGGAGCTGTTTTTT. The chain uses TRBV6-2 or TRBV6-3 and TRBJ2-2, with 9 nucleotides matching TRBD2. The CDR3 has 17 residues. Germline lookup yields CDR1 MNHEY and CDR2 SVGEGT. V was clipped by 2 bases and J by 3 bases; unmatched bases: 7.

This clone was counted between two and nine times. This chain links TRBV20-1 with TRBJ1-5; possibly TRBD1 for D (5 bases). The CDR3 covers 14 residues. Germline values: CDR1 DFQATT, CDR2 SNEGSKA (reference sequence). V was shortened by 3 bases and J by 4 bases, with 13 bases between the two germline ends. The CDR3 here is CSASRAGRNQPQHF. In DNA form, the CDR3 reads TGCAGTGCTAGTAGGGCAGGGCGGAATCAGCCCCAGCATTTT.

The chain couples TRBV20-1 to TRBJ2-3, with 11 bases identical to TRBD2. Trimming cost V 3 bases and J 0 bases; bases outside gene matches: 5. Germline CDR1 DFQATT, CDR2 SNEGSKA (reference sequence). CDR3 length: 16 residues. Written as DNA, the CDR3 is TGCAGTGCTAGTCCGGGACTAGCGGCTAGCACAGATACGCAGTATTTT. Protein sequence: CSASPGLAASTDTQYF.

This clone has a handful of counts. The J gene is TRBJ2-5, the V gene TRBV5-1; weak D call: TRBD2 (6 bases). The CDR3 length is 13 residues. Per the germline V gene, CDR1 is SGHRS and CDR2 is YFSETQ. V was cut by 4 bases and J by 5 bases, with 12 bases left in between. The CDR3 DNA is TGCGCCAGCAGCCTAGGACTAAGGGAGACCCAGTACTTC. This gives the protein CASSLGLRETQYF.

This clone occurred a few times. The chain has TRBV25-1 and TRBJ1-3, with 7 bases fitting TRBD1. J was trimmed by 2 bases and V by 5 bases; bases with no gene match: 3. Germline CDR1 MGHDK, CDR2 SYGVNS. The CDR3 runs to 14 residues. The CDR3 sequence: CASSQQGTGNTIYF. The CDR3 nucleotides are TGTGCCAGCAGTCAACAGGGGACTGGAAACACCATATATTTT.

The rearrangement uses TRBV9 and TRBJ1-5; tentatively, D is TRBD1 (5 bases). V was pared by 0 bases and J by 2 bases, with 9 bases between. The CDR3 consists of 15 residues. Germline assignment: CDR1 SGDLS and CDR2 YYNGEE. The CDR3: CASSVGGGGNQPQHF. In DNA form, the CDR3 reads TGTGCCAGCAGCGTAGGGGGGGGTGGCAATCAGCCCCAGCATTTT.

CDR3 nucleotides: TGCGCCAGCAGCCAAGATAGAGCGGGGTTGTATGAGCAGTTCTTC. Translating gives CASSQDRAGLYEQFF. J is TRBJ2-1 and V is TRBV4-1, with 7 bases identical to TRBD2. In germline, CDR1 is MGHRA, CDR2 YSYEKL. The V gene end was trimmed by 0 bases and the J gene end by 8 bases; junction bases not matched to a gene: 7. There are 15 residues in the CDR3.

This clone showed up many times. The chain combines TRBV7-2 with TRBJ2-6; 13 nucleotides align to TRBD2. Germline-derived CDR1 and CDR2 are SGHTA and FQGNSA. Germline trimming cut 4 bases from V and 4 bases from J; bases unmatched to any gene: 10. The CDR3 totals 19 residues. The chain's CDR3 is CASSSRATSGRTGANVLTF. Here the CDR3 DNA reads TGTGCCAGCAGCTCGCGAGCGACTAGCGGGAGGACCGGGGCCAACGTCCTGACTTTC.

J is TRBJ1-2 and V is TRBV10-1; tentatively, D is TRBD1 (6 bases). V gave up 8 bases and J gave up 7 bases, with 17 bases separating them. This CDR3 comprises 13 residues. Germline V gives CDR1 WNHNN, CDR2 SYGVQD (reference sequence). CDR3 residues: CASGPRGGSGYTF. DNA of the CDR3: TGCGCCAGCGGCCCGAGGGGGGGTTCTGGCTACACCTTC.

This clone was detected a few times. The rearrangement uses TRBV11-2 and TRBJ1-5; 9 positions agree with TRBD1. Germline V gene lookup returns CDR1 SGHAT and CDR2 FQNNGV. V lost 5 bases, J lost 12 bases, and 8 bases stayed unmatched. This CDR3 contains 13 residues. Written as DNA, the CDR3 is TGTGCCAGCAGCGCCACCCGGACAGGGGTCCAGCATTTT. This sequence encodes CASSATRTGVQHF.

The chain has TRBV28 and TRBJ2-5; TRBD2 matches 13 bases. J lost 5 bases, V lost 5 bases, and 5 bases had no gene match. The CDR3 spans 15 residues. The germline CDR1 and CDR2 sequences are MDHEN and SYDVKM. The DNA of the CDR3 is TGTGCCAGCAGTCCGGGACTAGCGGGAACGGAGACCCAGTACTTC. It codes for CASSPGLAGTETQYF. Using reference TRBV28 and TRBJ2-5 for the parts outside the CDR3, the full variable domain is DVKVTQSSRYLVKRTGEKVFLECVQDMDHENMFWYRQDPGLGLRLIYFSYDVKMKEKGDIPEGYSVSREKKERFSLILESASTNQTSMYLCASSPGLAGTETQYFGPGTRLLVL.

The J gene is TRBJ2-3, the V gene TRBV6-2 or TRBV6-3; perhaps TRBD2 as D (6 bases). With 2 bases removed from V and 1 base from J, the gap between germline ends came to 10 bases. The CDR3 contains 15 residues. The germline CDR1 and CDR2 sequences are MNHEY and SVGEGT. DNA for the CDR3: TGTGCCAGCAGTTACCCGGGAGTGCGCACAGATACGCAGTATTTT. Protein product: CASSYPGVRTDTQYF.

The chain joins TRBV19 to TRBJ2-7, with 10 bases lining up with TRBD1. CDR1 LNHDA and CDR2 SQIVND come from the germline V gene (reference sequence). The CDR3 runs 15 residues. Losses at the gene ends were 5 bases for V and 5 bases for J; bases not matched to a gene: 9. The DNA for the CDR3 is TGTGCCAGTAGTGCCAGGACAGGGGGGTTGAACGAGCAGTACTTC. This sequence encodes CASSARTGGLNEQYF.

This clone occurred many times. The J gene is TRBJ2-7, the V gene TRBV11-3; the D is unclear. Germline assignment: CDR1 SGHNT and CDR2 YENEEA. The CDR3 runs to 14 residues. V lost 2 bases and J 0 bases, leaving 8 bases between the germline ends. CDR3 sequence (DNA): TGTGCCAGCAGCTTAACTCCGAGCTCCTACGAGCAGTACTTC. Protein product: CASSLTPSSYEQYF.